A single sample gave rise to the 9 T cell receptor beta chains below, sequenced in a study of blood T cell repertoires in COVID-19. Sequencing was performed with immunoSEQ multiplex PCR; in TCRdb, only in-frame clones are kept and a portion is missing. The sample includes 230,000 or so clones, approximately 89% seen only once; the top ten take less than 5%. The source material was peripheral blood. These receptors were obtained from a middle-aged woman who had recovered from COVID-19.

The rearrangement joins TRBV2 to TRBJ2-5; D is unclear. The CDR3 spans 11 residues. V lost 9 bases to trimming and J lost 5 bases, with 10 bases between them. CDR1 SNHLY and CDR2 FYNNEI come from the germline V gene. CDR3 coding DNA: TGTGCCAGGAAGCGTGGGGAGACCCAGTACTTC. This gives the protein CARKRGETQYF.

The chain employs TRBV6-5 and TRBJ2-7, with 9 positions matching TRBD1. This CDR3 comprises 14 residues. Germline V gene data show CDR1 as MNHEY and CDR2 as SVGAGI. V dropped 6 bases and J dropped 4; count of bases not matched to a gene: 7. The CDR3 DNA follows: TGTGCCAGCAGGGCCGGGACAGGGTTATACGAGCAGTACGTC. The encoded protein is CASRAGTGLYEQYV.

The V gene is TRBV3-1 (or the pseudogene TRBV3-2), the J gene TRBJ1-4; the D is unclear. With 4 bases removed from V and 9 bases from J, the gap between germline ends came to 15 bases. Per germline, CDR1 LGHDT and CDR2 YNNKEL (reference sequence). CDR3 length equals 14 residues. The CDR3 DNA reads TGTGCCAGCAGCCGACGGCGGCAAGTGAAAAAACTGTTTTTT. Encoded protein: CASSRRRQVKKLFF.

V and J are TRBV28 and TRBJ1-5; D not certain. V was clipped by 5 bases and J by 6 bases, with 20 bases between them. The V gene's germline CDR1 is MDHEN and CDR2 SYDVKM. CDR3 size: 16 residues. In DNA, the CDR3 is TGTGCCAGCAGTCTAGGACTCCCAGAAACGAGTCAGCCCCAGCATTTT. The encoded protein is CASSLGLPETSQPQHF.

The rearrangement joins TRBV7-2 to TRBJ1-4; weak D call: TRBD1 (6 bases). With 5 bases removed from V and 10 bases from J, the gap between germline ends came to 17 bases. CDR1 is SGHTA, CDR2 FQGNSA, per germline. The CDR3 has 14 amino acids. CDR3 DNA sequence: TGTGCCAGCAGCCAGAACCTTGACAGGACAAAACTGTTTTTT. It translates to CASSQNLDRTKLFF.

The chain couples TRBV7-9 to TRBJ2-1, with TRBD1 matching 7 bases. V was pared by 2 bases and J by 5 bases, with 9 bases of the junction left unmatched. In germline, CDR1 is SEHNR, CDR2 FQNEAQ (reference sequence). The CDR3 is 16 residues long. DNA for the CDR3: TGTGCCAGCAGCTTACTGCCGGGACAGATAGACAATGAGCAGTTCTTC. As protein: CASSLLPGQIDNEQFF.

This chain joins TRBV6-5 and TRBJ2-2; D is uncertain. The CDR3 has 14 residues. Per germline, CDR1 MNHEY and CDR2 SVGAGI. V lost 1 base and J lost 1, with 4 bases in between. The CDR3 nucleotides read TGTGCCAGCAGTTACTTACAGAACACCGGGGAGCTGTTTTTT. It is translated as CASSYLQNTGELFF.

The rearrangement uses TRBV11-2 and TRBJ1-4, with 8 nucleotides matching TRBD1. Trimming at V came to 5 bases and at J to 7 bases, leaving 9 bases not matched to a gene. Looked up from germline, CDR1 is SGHAT and CDR2 is FQNNGV. The CDR3 spans 15 residues. The CDR3 protein is CASSPDRARGEKLFF. CDR3 in DNA: TGTGCCAGCAGCCCGGACAGGGCTAGGGGTGAAAAACTGTTTTTT.

V and J are TRBV25-1 and TRBJ2-2; D remains unclear. Germline CDR1 is MGHDK and CDR2 is SYGVNS. The CDR3 sequence is 14 residues long. The V and J ends lost 3 bases and 4 bases respectively, with 9 bases between them. CDR3 DNA: TGTGCCAGCAGTGATAGAGGAGCCACCGGGGAGCTGTTTTTT. It is translated as CASSDRGATGELFF.